The rows below give T cell receptor beta chains drawn from one sample of a study of vaccination and CD4 T cells after COVID-19. Antigens of these TCRs are unknown. TCRdb re-derived calls from the PCR reads in MiXCR, one entry per CDR3 protein. In the table there are tens of thousands of distinct CDR3 sequences, 45% to 50% of which are singletons. Sequencing was performed on CD4+ T cells from blood, cultured in vitro. These receptors all come from a human donor who had recovered from COVID-19. Both conserved end residues are part of each CDR3. A D gene is named only where the DNA matches it firmly. Expanded clones get a size class; other rows say once, few or many, or leave the size out.

CDR3 DNA: TGCAGTGCTAGAGTCGGACAGTTCAACACTGAAGCTTTCTTT; CDR3 protein: CSARVGQFNTEAFF; clone size: .; V gene: TRBV20-1; J gene: TRBJ1-1; D gene: .
CDR3 DNA: TGTGCCAGCAGTTCCTATCAGCCCCAGCATTTT; CDR3 protein: CASSSYQPQHF; clone size: few; V gene: TRBV28; J gene: TRBJ1-5; D gene: .
CDR3 DNA: TGTGCCAGCAGCTCCGGACTAGCGGGAGGGCCCGGGGAGCTGTTTTTT; CDR3 protein: CASSSGLAGGPGELFF; clone size: .; V gene: TRBV5-4; J gene: TRBJ2-2; D gene: TRBD2
CDR3 DNA: TGTGCCAGTAGTATGAACCTCGGAACCCAGTACTTC; CDR3 protein: CASSMNLGTQYF; clone size: few; V gene: TRBV19; J gene: TRBJ2-5; D gene: .
CDR3 DNA: TGTGCCAGCAGCGAAGGAAAGGACCCAGATACGCAGTATTTT; CDR3 protein: CASSEGKDPDTQYF; clone size: .; V gene: TRBV7-9; J gene: TRBJ2-3; D gene: .
CDR3 DNA: TGTGCCACCAGCAGAGATCCCCTCCGGACCGGGGAGCTGTTTTTT; CDR3 protein: CATSRDPLRTGELFF; clone size: .; V gene: TRBV15; J gene: TRBJ2-2; D gene: .
CDR3 DNA: TGTGCCAGCAGTTTAGGGACAGAAAATTCACCCCTCCACTTT; CDR3 protein: CASSLGTENSPLHF; clone size: few; V gene: TRBV12-3/TRBV12-4; J gene: TRBJ1-6; D gene: .
CDR3 DNA: TGCGCCAGCAGAAAGGGACAGAACTCCTACGAGCAGTACTTC; CDR3 protein: CASRKGQNSYEQYF; clone size: .; V gene: TRBV10-2; J gene: TRBJ2-7; D gene: TRBD1
CDR3 DNA: TGTGCCAGCAGCTTAGCTAGCGGGGGATTCGGAGAGACCCAGTACTTC; CDR3 protein: CASSLASGGFGETQYF; clone size: .; V gene: TRBV7-9; J gene: TRBJ2-5; D gene: TRBD2
CDR3 DNA: TGCGCCAGCAGTGCGGGACTAGCGGACGGGAATGAGCAGTTCTTC; CDR3 protein: CASSAGLADGNEQFF; clone size: .; V gene: TRBV10-1; J gene: TRBJ2-1; D gene: TRBD2
CDR3 DNA: TGTGCCAGCAGCCTGCTTAGCGGGAGGCGCACAGATACGCAGTATTTT; CDR3 protein: CASSLLSGRRTDTQYF; clone size: .; V gene: TRBV7-9; J gene: TRBJ2-3; D gene: TRBD2
CDR3 DNA: TGTGCCAGCAGCTCCCACCCGAACACTGAAGCTTTCTTT; CDR3 protein: CASSSHPNTEAFF; clone size: .; V gene: TRBV7-2; J gene: TRBJ1-1; D gene: .
CDR3 DNA: TGTGCCAGCAGCACCCCGGGACAGGCGAACACTGAAGCTTTCTTT; CDR3 protein: CASSTPGQANTEAFF; clone size: .; V gene: TRBV21-1; J gene: TRBJ1-1; D gene: .
CDR3 DNA: TGTGCCAGCAGCTTCACAAGTACCAACACTGAAGCTTTCTTT; CDR3 protein: CASSFTSTNTEAFF; clone size: .; V gene: TRBV7-2; J gene: TRBJ1-1; D gene: .
CDR3 DNA: TGTGCCAGCAGCCTTGGGCGACAGCGGGACTATGGCTACACCTTC; CDR3 protein: CASSLGRQRDYGYTF; clone size: .; V gene: TRBV5-5; J gene: TRBJ1-2; D gene: .
CDR3 DNA: TGTGCCAGCAGCGTAGCTGGCTTCAACAATGAGCAGTTCTTC; CDR3 protein: CASSVAGFNNEQFF; clone size: .; V gene: TRBV9; J gene: TRBJ2-1; D gene: .
CDR3 DNA: TGTGCCAGCAGTGAAGCAGCAGGAGGCAATCAGCCCCAGCATTTT; CDR3 protein: CASSEAAGGNQPQHF; clone size: .; V gene: TRBV6-1; J gene: TRBJ1-5; D gene: .
CDR3 DNA: TGTGCCATCAGTGAGGGAGCCTACTACGAGCAGTACTTC; CDR3 protein: CAISEGAYYEQYF; clone size: .; V gene: TRBV10-3; J gene: TRBJ2-7; D gene: .
CDR3 DNA: TGCGCCAGCAGCTCCGGGAAAAAAGGGACAGGCTACGAGCAGTACTTC; CDR3 protein: CASSSGKKGTGYEQYF; clone size: .; V gene: TRBV10-1; J gene: TRBJ2-7; D gene: TRBD1
CDR3 DNA: TGTGCCATCAGAGAGGGACTAGCGGGCTACGAGCAGTACTTC; CDR3 protein: CAIREGLAGYEQYF; clone size: .; V gene: TRBV10-3; J gene: TRBJ2-7; D gene: TRBD2
CDR3 DNA: TGTGCCACCAGCAGAGTAGGGAGGGAGTATGGCTACACCTTC; CDR3 protein: CATSRVGREYGYTF; clone size: .; V gene: TRBV15; J gene: TRBJ1-2; D gene: .
CDR3 DNA: TGCGCCAGCAGCTTGGGTAGAAAAGAGACCCAGTACTTC; CDR3 protein: CASSLGRKETQYF; clone size: .; V gene: TRBV5-1; J gene: TRBJ2-5; D gene: .